Below are 30 T cell receptor beta chains sequenced from a single sample in a study of cytomegalovirus exposure and HLA in healthy donors. Primers for the PCR totalled 60 Vbeta and 13 Jbeta. The assay was immunoSEQ multiplex PCR, and TCRdb's table has in-frame clones only and misses some. Altogether about 190,000 clones are present, around 87% being singletons, with the ten largest covering 1% to 1.5%. The sequencing sample was made of PBMCs. The receptor source for this set is a man aged 30 to 45 in good health and CMV-seronegative.

The chain has TRBV28 and TRBJ2-1, with 7 bases identical to TRBD1. V dropped 5 bases and J dropped 7; count of bases not matched to a gene: 20. Germline assignment: CDR1 MDHEN and CDR2 SYDVKM. CDR3 length: 18 amino acids. CDR3 protein: CASSLLRGNRGFGNEQFF. CDR3 in DNA: TGTGCCAGCAGTCTTCTGCGAGGGAACAGGGGTTTCGGGAATGAGCAGTTCTTC.

The genes are TRBV27 and TRBJ2-1, with D perhaps TRBD1 (6 bases). Looked up from germline, CDR1 is MNHEY and CDR2 is SMNVEV (reference sequence). This CDR3 has 14 residues. Trimming took off 2 bases at V and 5 bases at J, with 10 bases between the two ends. In DNA, the CDR3 is TGTGCCAGCAGTTTAAGGGGGACCCACAATGAGCAGTTCTTC. It encodes CASSLRGTHNEQFF.

In DNA, the CDR3 is TGTGCCAGCAGCCTGGACAGGGGCCGAAACACCATATATTTT. This sequence encodes CASSLDRGRNTIYF. The rearrangement links TRBV2 to TRBJ1-3; 9 bases fit TRBD1. The V and J ends lost 6 bases and 5 bases, in that order; junction bases with no gene match: 5. The CDR3 contains 14 residues. Germline V gene sequence: CDR1 SNHLY, CDR2 FYNNEI.

V gene TRBV9 combines with J gene TRBJ2-3; D may be TRBD2 (5 bases). The germline V gene encodes CDR1 SGDLS and CDR2 YYNGEE. The CDR3 runs to 15 residues. V was pared by 4 bases and J by 2 bases, with 14 bases between. CDR3 sequence (DNA): TGTGCCAGCAGCACCCGCGGGCACTACACAGATACGCAGTATTTT. It translates to CASSTRGHYTDTQYF.

This sequence joins TRBV5-1 and TRBJ2-1, with TRBD1 identical over 8 bases. CDR3 length equals 14 residues. V lost 4 bases, J lost 8 bases, and 8 bases stayed unmatched. CDR1 is SGHRS, CDR2 YFSETQ, per germline. The CDR3 DNA reads TGCGCCAGCAGCAAGAATACAGGGGGGCATGAGCAGTTCTTC. Its protein product is CASSKNTGGHEQFF. The full variable domain, in which reference TRBV5-1 and TRBJ2-1 provide the parts outside the CDR3, is KAGVTQTPRYLIKTRGQQVTLSCSPISGHRSVSWYQQTPGQGLQFLFEYFSETQRNKGNFPGRFSGRQFSNSRSEMNVSTLELGDSALYLCASSKNTGGHEQFFGPGTRLTVL.

This chain uses TRBV11-2 with TRBJ2-1; perhaps TRBD2 as D (6 bases). The germline V gene encodes CDR1 SGHAT and CDR2 FQNNGV. Trimming removed 6 bases from V and 0 bases from J, with 18 bases in between. This CDR3 has 17 residues. The CDR3 DNA reads TGTGCCAGCAGTCCATATAGCGGTCCCAGCTCCTACAATGAGCAGTTCTTC. It encodes CASSPYSGPSSYNEQFF.

Worth noting for this clone: At the DNA level, this CDR3 is encoded by other sequences in the same sample as well. The chain carries TRBV5-1 and TRBJ2-5; D might be TRBD2 (6 bases). CDR1 is SGHRS, CDR2 YFSETQ, per germline. The CDR3 is made up of 14 amino acids. V shed 0 bases and J shed 4 bases, with 10 bases lying between them. The DNA of the CDR3 is TGCGCCAGCAGCTTGGGGGGACTGGCAGAGACCCAGTACTTC. This translates into CASSLGGLAETQYF.

The chain employs TRBV7-9 and TRBJ2-1, with D perhaps matching TRBD2 (6 bases). Between the trimmed V and J ends, which lost 5 bases and 6 bases, there was a span of 14 bases. The germline V gene encodes CDR1 SEHNR and CDR2 FQNEAQ (reference sequence). This CDR3 has 14 amino acids. The CDR3 coding sequence is TGTGCCAGCAGCCCAGGGACTGCTGGCAATGAGCAGTTCTTC. Its protein product is CASSPGTAGNEQFF.

The chain joins TRBV6-5 to TRBJ2-2; D may be TRBD1 (6 bases). Germline CDR1 and CDR2: MNHEY and SVGAGI. V was pared by 6 bases and J by 2 bases, with 13 bases between. The CDR3 consists of 15 residues. The CDR3 reads CASRAGQLNTGELFF. CDR3 DNA sequence: TGTGCCAGCAGAGCAGGACAGCTTAACACCGGGGAGCTGTTTTTT.

This rearrangement joins TRBV18 to TRBJ2-7, with a possible D match to TRBD1 (6 bases). Germline values: CDR1 KGHSH, CDR2 LQKENI. V was trimmed by 6 bases and J by 5 bases, leaving 11 bases between them. This CDR3 region has 12 residues. This CDR3 reads CASSNRDDEQYF. CDR3 nucleotide sequence: TGTGCCAGCTCTAACAGGGACGACGAGCAGTACTTC.

This sequence joins TRBV6-5 and TRBJ1-3; D perhaps matches TRBD1 (5 bases). Trimming took 8 bases from V and 3 from J, leaving 17 bases between them. Per the germline V gene, CDR1 is MNHEY and CDR2 is SVGAGI. This CDR3 is built from 15 residues. The DNA of the CDR3 is TGTGCCAGCTCCTCCGATCGGGGGGATGGAAACACCATATATTTT. Translating gives CASSSDRGDGNTIYF.

The CDR3 DNA follows: TGCGCCAGCAGCCCGGAGGGTCCTCAGCCCCAGCATTTT. It translates to CASSPEGPQPQHF. J is TRBJ1-5 and V is TRBV5-1, with D unresolved. The CDR3 is 13 amino acids. V lost 4 bases and J lost 6, with 11 bases in between. Germline V CDR1 and CDR2: SGHRS, YFSETQ.

This clone came up once. The chain combines TRBV6-4 with TRBJ2-6; D perhaps matches TRBD1 (5 bases). The V and J ends lost 5 bases and 0 bases respectively, with 14 bases between them. There are 17 residues in the CDR3. The germline V gene encodes CDR1 MRHNA and CDR2 SNTAGT. CDR3 nucleotide sequence: TGTGCCAGCAGTCCAGCGACAGTTACCTCTGGGGCCAACGTCCTGACTTTC. Its translation: CASSPATVTSGANVLTF.

V is TRBV5-5 and J is TRBJ2-7; D possibly corresponds to TRBD2 (5 bases). Trimming removed 4 bases at V and 1 base at J, with 9 bases between. The germline CDR1 and CDR2 sequences are SGHKS and YYEKEE (reference sequence). The CDR3 is made up of 13 amino acids. This chain's CDR3 is CASSPGESYEQYF. For the CDR3, the DNA is TGTGCCAGCAGCCCCGGGGAGTCCTACGAGCAGTACTTC.

This rearrangement joins TRBV4-1 to TRBJ2-7; no clear D gene. With 0 bases removed from V and 4 bases from J, the gap between germline ends came to 13 bases. The CDR3 loop spans 15 amino acids. Germline CDR1 and CDR2: MGHRA and YSYEKL. As DNA, the CDR3 is TGCGCCAGCAGCCAAGATCCCAGAACATTTTACGAGCAGTACTTC. It specifies CASSQDPRTFYEQYF.

Concerning this clone: Other DNA sequences in this sample translate to the same CDR3. The V gene is TRBV6-5, the J gene TRBJ2-3; 9 positions agree with TRBD1. V gave up 5 bases and J gave up 7 bases; unmatched junction bases: 10. Germline V gene data show CDR1 as MNHEY and CDR2 as SVGAGI. This CDR3 spans 15 amino acids. As DNA, the CDR3 is TGTGCCAGCAGTCGCGACAGGGGGGTGGGGTATACGCAGTATTTT. This encodes CASSRDRGVGYTQYF.

The chain couples TRBV29-1 to TRBJ1-1; the match to TRBD1 covers 7 bases. The trim removed 3 bases at V and 3 bases at J, leaving 4 bases unmatched. There are 13 residues in the CDR3. The germline gives CDR1 SQVTM, CDR2 ANQGSEA. The CDR3 here is CSVDKGADTEAFF. The DNA of the CDR3 is TGCAGCGTTGATAAGGGGGCCGACACTGAAGCTTTCTTT.

V gene TRBV7-2 combines with J gene TRBJ1-3, with D unresolved. Germline-derived CDR1 and CDR2 are SGHTA and FQGNSA. Trimming pared 4 bases from V and 4 bases from J, leaving 11 bases between. CDR3 length: 14 amino acids. This chain's CDR3 is CASSSQSGGNTIYF. CDR3 sequence (DNA): TGTGCCAGCAGCTCTCAGTCAGGAGGAAACACCATATATTTT.

V is TRBV19 and J is TRBJ2-5, with TRBD1 as a possible D gene (6 bases). The germline CDR1 and CDR2 sequences are LNHDA and SQIVND (reference sequence). The length of the CDR3 is 14 residues. V was cut by 5 bases and J by 2 bases, with 12 bases left in between. DNA of the CDR3: TGTGCCAGTAGTGCTAGGGACAAGCAAGAGACCCAGTACTTC. Translated, it gives CASSARDKQETQYF.

The rearrangement links TRBV2 to TRBJ2-3, with D hard to call. Deletions cut 1 base from V and 4 bases from J, with 9 bases between. Per the germline V gene, CDR1 is SNHLY and CDR2 is FYNNEI. This CDR3 comprises 14 residues. The CDR3 DNA follows: TGTGCCAGCAGTGAAGAACGGCGGTCAGATACGCAGTATTTT. Translated: CASSEERRSDTQYF.

This clone was seen a handful of times. The chain employs TRBV29-1 and TRBJ2-7, with a tentative D call TRBD1 (6 bases). The CDR3 totals 13 residues. V lost 4 bases, J lost 2 bases, and 12 bases lay in between. The germline V gene has CDR1 SQVTM and CDR2 ANQGSEA. The CDR3, as DNA: TGCAGCGTTGCATTGGACAGCACCTACGAGCAGTACTTC. Protein: CSVALDSTYEQYF.

The rearrangement uses TRBV28 and TRBJ1-2; 7 nucleotides match TRBD1. Trimming at V came to 2 bases and at J to 0 bases, leaving 3 bases not matched to a gene. The CDR3 runs 15 residues. Germline V gene sequence: CDR1 MDHEN, CDR2 SYDVKM. In nucleotides, the CDR3 is TGTGCCAGCAGTTTAGGGACAGCCCCTAACTATGGCTACACCTTC. Its protein product is CASSLGTAPNYGYTF.

V gene TRBV6-5 combines with J gene TRBJ2-7; no clear D gene. Trimming removed 8 bases from V and 3 bases from J, with 17 bases in between. There are 14 residues in the CDR3. Germline loops: CDR1 MNHEY, CDR2 SVGAGI. Here the CDR3 DNA reads TGTGCCAGCTCAAAGCCCGGGTACGTCTACGAGCAGTACTTC. Translation gives CASSKPGYVYEQYF.

CDR3 DNA: TGTGCCAGCAGCATAGGGAGACAGGGGAGCACCGGGGAGCTGTTTTTT. This gives the protein CASSIGRQGSTGELFF. The rearrangement joins TRBV7-9 to TRBJ2-2, with 8 bases fitting TRBD1. Germline CDR1 SEHNR, CDR2 FQNEAQ (reference sequence). Trimming at V came to 5 bases and at J to 4 bases, leaving 9 bases not matched to a gene. This CDR3 is 16 amino acids long.

The CDR3 nucleotides are TGTGCCAGCAGGGAACCTGGACAGGGGGGAAAAGCTTTCTTT. Amino acid sequence: CASREPGQGGKAFF. The chain links TRBV2 to TRBJ1-1; 10 bases are a match to TRBD1. After removal of 6 bases from V and 9 bases from J, the junction contained 10 bases not matched to a gene. Germline CDR1 reads SNHLY; CDR2 reads FYNNEI. The CDR3 loop spans 14 amino acids.

V is TRBV6-1 and J is TRBJ1-5, with TRBD1 as a possible D gene (6 bases). This CDR3 is 16 amino acids long. The V end lost 3 bases, the J end lost 4 bases, and 16 bases lay between the germline ends. Germline V gives CDR1 MNHNS, CDR2 SASEGT. The chain's CDR3 is CASSDQGPWANQPQHF. In nucleotides, the CDR3 is TGTGCCAGCAGTGACCAGGGGCCTTGGGCGAATCAGCCCCAGCATTTT.

This clone occurred once. The chain is built from TRBV4-1 and TRBJ2-1; 11 nucleotides line up with TRBD2. This CDR3 region has 16 residues. With V trimmed by 2 bases and J by 4 bases, 4 bases remained unmatched. Germline values: CDR1 MGHRA, CDR2 YSYEKL. The CDR3 spells CASSQIRTSGYNEQFF. The CDR3 region has the DNA TGCGCCAGCAGCCAAATCAGGACTAGCGGGTACAATGAGCAGTTCTTC.

The rearrangement joins TRBV19 to TRBJ1-5; D is unresolved. Germline V gene data show CDR1 as LNHDA and CDR2 as SQIVND (reference sequence). The CDR3 is 15 amino acids. V was cut by 3 bases and J by 0 bases, with 9 bases left in between. CDR3 bases: TGTGCCAGTAGTATCGGCAGGTATAGCAATCAGCCCCAGCATTTT. Its protein is CASSIGRYSNQPQHF.

In nucleotides, the CDR3 is TGTGCCAGCAGCCAAGCGGGCTCCCCGGGGGACACAGATACGCAGTATTTT. It yields the protein CASSQAGSPGDTDTQYF. The rearrangement links TRBV4-2 to TRBJ2-3, with D possibly matching TRBD2 (6 bases). Germline lookup yields CDR1 LGHNA and CDR2 YNFKEQ. This CDR3 contains 17 residues. V was trimmed by 1 base and J by 2 bases, leaving 16 bases between them.

Here the CDR3 reads CASSANRATEAFF. The CDR3 region has the DNA TGTGCCAGCAGTGCCAACAGGGCCACTGAAGCTTTCTTT. This chain links TRBV28 with TRBJ1-1, with D possibly being TRBD1 (6 bases). V lost 5 bases and J lost 4, with 11 bases in between. CDR1 and CDR2 from the germline V gene are MDHEN and SYDVKM. The CDR3 consists of 13 residues.